This TCR beta chain was sequenced during a study of OX40 agonist ivuxolimab in advanced cancers. In the study overall: Those treated in dose escalation had hepatocellular carcinoma, melanoma, renal cell cancer or head and neck cancer. Eligibility admitted prior anti-PD-1, anti-PD-L1 or anti-CTLA-4 therapy; 35% to 40% had some.

Study-level findings and limits: No determination was made of the antigen specificity of the expanded peripheral T cells. Researchers report that CD8+ T cells had, on average, more expanded clones than CD4+.

TCRdb keeps only in-frame clones here, not all; method: immunoSEQ multiplex PCR. This table holds about 43,000 clones, around 94% found once. As regards this clone: Its antigen is not known.

Trimming cost V 5 bases and J 0 bases, with 8 bases left between them. CDR3 length: 13 residues. The germline V gene has CDR1 WSHSY and CDR2 SAAADI. The clonotype was recovered from an adult with an advanced solid tumor such as melanoma, head and neck, liver or kidney cancer. The sequencing used CD4+ or CD8+ T cells sorted from blood, collected in a trial of the OX40 agonist ivuxolimab. The chain links TRBV10-2 to TRBJ2-7; D not resolved. The CDR3 nucleotides read TGCGCCAGCAGTCCCGGGTTCTCCTACGAGCAGTACTTC. Protein product: CASSPGFSYEQYF.